This T cell receptor beta chain was recovered during a study of identifying expanded T cells in peripheral blood. Study results and caveats: Approximately two-week clone count variance significantly increased as total template count grew.

The repertoire was sequenced with immunoSEQ multiplex PCR; TCRdb's copy has only in-frame clones and lacks some. The data contain about 100,000 clones, approximately 90% of them singletons. This clone was observed a few times. What it binds is unknown. The CDR3 loop spans 14 amino acids. Germline CDR1 is GTSNPN and CDR2 is SVGIG (reference sequence). V lost 8 bases and J lost 5; bases outside the gene matches: 8. No infections or other immune events were documented during collection. V and J are TRBV30 and TRBJ1-6; the match to TRBD1 covers 8 bases. Sample: blood. The receptor was derived from a person aged 18 to 70 in good health. CDR3 coding DNA: TGTGCCCGACGGACAGGGCGTAATAATTCACCCCTCCACTTT. It encodes CARRTGRNNSPLHF.